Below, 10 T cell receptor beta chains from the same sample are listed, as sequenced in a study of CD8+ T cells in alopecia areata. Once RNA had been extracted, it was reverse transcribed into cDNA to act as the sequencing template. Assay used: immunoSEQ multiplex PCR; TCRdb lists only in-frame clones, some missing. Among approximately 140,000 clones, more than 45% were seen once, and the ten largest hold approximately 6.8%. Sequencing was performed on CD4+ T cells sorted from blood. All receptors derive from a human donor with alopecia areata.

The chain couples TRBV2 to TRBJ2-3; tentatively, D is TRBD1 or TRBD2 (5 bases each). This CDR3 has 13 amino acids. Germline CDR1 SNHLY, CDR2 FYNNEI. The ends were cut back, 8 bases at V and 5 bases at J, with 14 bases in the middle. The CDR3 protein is CASGLGVGDTQYF. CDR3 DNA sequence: TGTGCCAGCGGGCTGGGGGTTGGAGATACGCAGTATTTT. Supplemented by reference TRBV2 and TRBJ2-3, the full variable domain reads EPEVTQTPSHQVTQMGQEVILRCVPISNHLYFYWYRQILGQKVEFLVSFYNNEISEKSEIFDDQFSVERPDGSNFTLKIRSTKLEDSAMYFCASGLGVGDTQYFGPGTRLTVL.

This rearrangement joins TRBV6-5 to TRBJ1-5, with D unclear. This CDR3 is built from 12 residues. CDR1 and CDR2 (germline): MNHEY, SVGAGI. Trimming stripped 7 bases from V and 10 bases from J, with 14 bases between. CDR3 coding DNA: TGTGCCAGCACTACCCGAGGGTCTCCCCAGCATTTT. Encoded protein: CASTTRGSPQHF.

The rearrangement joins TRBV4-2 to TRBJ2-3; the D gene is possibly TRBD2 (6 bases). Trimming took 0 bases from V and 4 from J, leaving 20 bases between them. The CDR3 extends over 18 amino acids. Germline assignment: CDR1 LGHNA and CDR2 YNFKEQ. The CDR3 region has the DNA TGTGCCAGCAGCCAAGAAGGGAGGCTAGCCCTGGGGGCAGATACGCAGTATTTT. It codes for CASSQEGRLALGADTQYF.

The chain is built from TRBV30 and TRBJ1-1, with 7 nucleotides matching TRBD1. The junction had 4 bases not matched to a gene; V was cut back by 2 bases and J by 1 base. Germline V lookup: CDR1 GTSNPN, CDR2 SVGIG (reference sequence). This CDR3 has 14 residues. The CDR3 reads CAWSRGQGNTEAFF. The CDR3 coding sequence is TGTGCCTGGAGTAGGGGGCAGGGGAACACTGAAGCTTTCTTT.

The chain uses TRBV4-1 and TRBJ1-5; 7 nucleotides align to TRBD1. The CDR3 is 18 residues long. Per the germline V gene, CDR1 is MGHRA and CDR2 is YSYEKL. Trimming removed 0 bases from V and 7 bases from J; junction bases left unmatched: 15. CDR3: CASSQERSAGRGRQPQHF. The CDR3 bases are TGCGCCAGCAGCCAAGAGAGGAGTGCGGGAAGGGGGCGGCAGCCCCAGCATTTT.

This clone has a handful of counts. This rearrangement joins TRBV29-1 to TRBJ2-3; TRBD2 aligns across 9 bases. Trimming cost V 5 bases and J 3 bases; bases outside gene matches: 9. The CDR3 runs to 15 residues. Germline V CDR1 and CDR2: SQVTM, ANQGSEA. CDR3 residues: CSVRLAGASTDTQYF. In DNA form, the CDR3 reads TGCAGCGTTAGGTTAGCGGGAGCAAGTACAGATACGCAGTATTTT.

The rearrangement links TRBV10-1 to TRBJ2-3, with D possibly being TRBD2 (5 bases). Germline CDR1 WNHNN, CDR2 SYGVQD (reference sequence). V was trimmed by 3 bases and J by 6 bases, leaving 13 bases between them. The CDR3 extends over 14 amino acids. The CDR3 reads CASSDAGVWDTQYF. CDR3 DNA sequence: TGCGCCAGCAGTGATGCGGGCGTGTGGGATACGCAGTATTTT.

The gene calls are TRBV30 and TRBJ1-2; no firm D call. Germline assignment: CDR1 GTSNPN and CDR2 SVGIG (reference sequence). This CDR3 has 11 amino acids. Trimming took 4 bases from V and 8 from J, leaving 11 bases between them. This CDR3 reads CAWTPLGGYTF. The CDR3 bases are TGTGCCTGGACGCCCCTTGGGGGCTACACCTTC.

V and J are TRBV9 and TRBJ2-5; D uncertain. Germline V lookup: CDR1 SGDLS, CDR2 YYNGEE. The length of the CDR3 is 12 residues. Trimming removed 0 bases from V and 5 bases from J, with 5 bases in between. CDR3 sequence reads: CASSVGRETQYF. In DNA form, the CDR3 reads TGTGCCAGCAGCGTAGGCAGGGAGACCCAGTACTTC.

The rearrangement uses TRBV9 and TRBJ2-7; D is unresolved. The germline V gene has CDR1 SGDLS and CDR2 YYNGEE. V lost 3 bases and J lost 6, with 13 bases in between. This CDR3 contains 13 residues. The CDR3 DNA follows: TGTGCCAGCAGCGAGGGTAGTTCAAGCGAGCAGTACTTC. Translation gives CASSEGSSSEQYF.